These 2 T cell receptor beta chains share one sample of origin, sequenced in a study of CD4 T cells in relation to SARS-CoV-2 and coronaviruses. These TCRs' antigens remain unknown. TCRdb keeps only in-frame clones here, not all; method: immunoSEQ multiplex PCR. The profile shows about 20,000 clones, around 80% of them singletons. The unexposed donors gave CD4+ T cells in about 2010-2019, prior to COVID-19. CD4+ T cells were isolated from the cells after 10 days of culture. The sample taken for sequencing was CD4+ T cells from PBMCs, cultured in vitro. The receptors stem from a human donor in good health.

The V and J genes are TRBV28 and TRBJ1-2; unclear D gene. V shed 5 bases and J shed 2 bases, with 3 bases lying between them. The CDR3 consists of 11 residues. CDR1 is MDHEN, CDR2 SYDVKM, per germline. The CDR3 bases are TGTGCCAGCAGTCTGAACTATGGCTACACCTTC. Translating it yields CASSLNYGYTF.

This chain connects TRBV24-1 to TRBJ1-2, with D perhaps TRBD1 (5 bases). Germline CDR1 is KGHDR and CDR2 is SFDVKD. V was clipped by 4 bases and J by 5 bases, with 10 bases between them. The CDR3 is 13 residues long. CDR3 residues: CATSDDRLYGYTF. The CDR3, as DNA: TGTGCCACCAGTGACGACAGACTTTATGGCTACACCTTC.